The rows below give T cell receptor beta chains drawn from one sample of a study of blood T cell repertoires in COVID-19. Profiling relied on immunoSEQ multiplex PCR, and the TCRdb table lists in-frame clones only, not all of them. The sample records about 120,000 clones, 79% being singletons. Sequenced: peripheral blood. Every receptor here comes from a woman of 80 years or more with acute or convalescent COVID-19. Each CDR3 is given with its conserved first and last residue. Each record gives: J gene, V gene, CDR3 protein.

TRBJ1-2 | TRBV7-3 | CASSLFPSYGYTF
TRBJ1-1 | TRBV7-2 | CASSLAALTGTEAFF
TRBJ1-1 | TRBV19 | CASSVTVNTEAFF
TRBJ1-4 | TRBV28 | CASSFWTGATNEKLFF
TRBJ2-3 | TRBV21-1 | CASSNYPGTSTDTQYF
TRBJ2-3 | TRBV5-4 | CASSLVQSTDTQYF
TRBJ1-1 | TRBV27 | CASSPPPGTGRRNTEAFF
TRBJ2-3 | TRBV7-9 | CASSPLANTDTQYF
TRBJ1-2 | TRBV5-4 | CASSLDRDEYGYTF
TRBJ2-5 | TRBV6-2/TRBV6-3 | CASSYKRGGPETQYF
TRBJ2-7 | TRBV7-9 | CASSLFDGDYEQYF
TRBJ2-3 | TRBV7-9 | CASSPGGLAGSRADTQYF
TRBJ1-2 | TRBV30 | CACGQGIGYTF
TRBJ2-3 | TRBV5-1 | CASSLASPGDQQYF
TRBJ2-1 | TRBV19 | CASSTDRGISYNEQFF
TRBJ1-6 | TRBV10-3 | CAISRDPYNSPLHF
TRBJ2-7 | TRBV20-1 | CSASSSLADEQYF
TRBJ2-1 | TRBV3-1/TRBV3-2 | CASSPHIGTEPNEQFF
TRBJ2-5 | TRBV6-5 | CASRPRLAAETQYF
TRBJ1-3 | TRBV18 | CASSPQTGSGNTIYF
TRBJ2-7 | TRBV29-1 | CSAKTGQDYEQYF
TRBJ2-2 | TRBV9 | CASSGGTGNTGELFF
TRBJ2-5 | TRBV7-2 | CASSLAGGRAQYF
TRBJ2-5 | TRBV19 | CASTYSHQETQYF
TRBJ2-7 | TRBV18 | CASSPQTGDEQYF
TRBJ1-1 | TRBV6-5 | CASGSLLGEAFF
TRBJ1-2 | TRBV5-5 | CASSLHVRPNRYGYTF
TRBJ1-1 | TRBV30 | CAWNAGTVNTEAFF
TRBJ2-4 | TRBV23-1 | CASSQVHPGMVQYF
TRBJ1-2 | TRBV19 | CASSERTALYGYTF
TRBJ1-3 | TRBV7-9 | CASSLPETGTSGNTIYF
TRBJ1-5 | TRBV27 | CASSLSTGGGQPQHF
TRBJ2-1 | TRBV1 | CTSSQDSGPAGGSVSSYNEQFF
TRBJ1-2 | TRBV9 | CASSPPGGYYGYTF
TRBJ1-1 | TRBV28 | CASRLRSGGNTEAFF
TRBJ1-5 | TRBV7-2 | CASSPNTGQPQHF
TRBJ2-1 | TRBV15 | CATSRDRTEANEQFF
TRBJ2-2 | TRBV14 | CASSQQTGGANGELFF
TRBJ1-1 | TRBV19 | CASSNGQGRAEAFF
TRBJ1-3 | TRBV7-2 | CASSSRSSSGNTIYF
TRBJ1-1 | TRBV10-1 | CASTNGQNTEAFF
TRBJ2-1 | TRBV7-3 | CASSAGNEQFF
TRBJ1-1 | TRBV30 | CAWRRTGLDAFF
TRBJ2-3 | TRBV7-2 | CASSSQGTSGTDTQYF
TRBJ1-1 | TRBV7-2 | CASRVNRGTEAFF